The 13 T cell receptor beta chains in this list originate from one sample, sequenced in a study of Ad26.COV2.S vaccination and SARS-CoV-2 variants. Treatment indicated: approximately 18 received Ad26.COV2.S at low or high dose, single or two shots; about 5 received placebo; per-sample allocation not given. Samples were taken on day 63 after the first vaccine or placebo injection. TCRdb's table, derived via immunoSEQ multiplex PCR, lists solely in-frame clones and lacks some. The data hold about 480,000 clones, with 87% observed a single time. The specimen was peripheral blood, collected in a trial of Ad26.COV2.S vaccine versus placebo. These TCRs come from a person aged 18-65 years who received the Ad26.COV2.S COVID-19 vaccine or a placebo.

The chain recombines TRBV10-3 with TRBJ2-6; D gene unclear. The CDR3 has 16 amino acids. V gave up 6 bases and J gave up 0 bases, with 12 bases separating them. Germline loops: CDR1 ENHRY, CDR2 SYGVKD. Written as DNA, the CDR3 is TGTGCCATCAGCTCCGGACCGAGCTCTGGGGCCAACGTCCTGACTTTC. Protein product: CAISSGPSSGANVLTF.

Only a few counts were recorded for this clone. This sequence joins TRBV27 and TRBJ1-5, with TRBD1 matching over 8 bases. Germline values: CDR1 MNHEY, CDR2 SMNVEV (reference sequence). V shed 5 bases, J shed 0 bases, and the junction held 12 bases outside the gene matches. This CDR3 region has 18 residues. CDR3 DNA sequence: TGTGCCAGCAGTCCTACCCGGGACAGGAATAATAGCAATCAGCCCCAGCATTTT. It translates to CASSPTRDRNNSNQPQHF.

This chain joins TRBV6-2 or TRBV6-3 and TRBJ2-7, with D possibly being TRBD2 (6 bases). Germline CDR1 and CDR2: MNHEY and SVGEGT. V was shortened by 6 bases and J by 1 base, with 10 bases between the two germline ends. This CDR3 region has 13 residues. The CDR3 here is CASSKDYSYEQYF. In DNA form, the CDR3 reads TGTGCCAGCAGCAAGGACTATTCCTACGAGCAGTACTTC.

The chain recombines TRBV27 with TRBJ2-7, with a tentative D call TRBD1 (5 bases). Germline loops: CDR1 MNHEY, CDR2 SMNVEV (reference sequence). CDR3 length: 16 residues. The germline V and J ends were trimmed by 0 bases and 6 bases, with 18 bases remaining between them. In nucleotides, the CDR3 is TGTGCCAGCAGTTTATCCGCAGGGAAGGTTTCGGGCGAGCAGTACTTC. It codes for CASSLSAGKVSGEQYF.

The chain combines TRBV28 with TRBJ1-2; 7 bases match TRBD1. The V gene's germline CDR1 is MDHEN and CDR2 SYDVKM. Germline trimming cut 8 bases from V and 4 bases from J; bases unmatched to any gene: 4. The CDR3 is made up of 12 amino acids. The CDR3 region has the DNA TGTGCCAGCTTGGGGACAGTCTATGGCTACACCTTC. It specifies CASLGTVYGYTF.

The rearrangement joins TRBV7-2 to TRBJ1-2; D uncertain. This CDR3 spans 13 amino acids. Trimming cost V 4 bases and J 2 bases, with 8 bases left between them. Germline CDR1 reads SGHTA; CDR2 reads FQGNSA. DNA for the CDR3: TGTGCCAGCAGCTCCGTACGCAACTATGGCTACACCTTC. Translating it yields CASSSVRNYGYTF. Together with reference TRBV7-2 and TRBJ1-2, the CDR3 gives the full variable domain: GAGVSQSPSNKVTEKGKDVELRCDPISGHTALYWYRQSLGQGLEFLIYFQGNSAPDKSGLPSDRFSAERTGGSVSTLTIQRTQQEDSAVYLCASSSVRNYGYTFGSGTRLTVV.

The chain is built from TRBV30 and TRBJ2-3, with 8 bases aligning to TRBD2. Trimming took 6 bases from V and 2 from J; bases not matched to a gene: 7. Germline-derived CDR1 and CDR2 are GTSNPN and SVGIG (reference sequence). The length of the CDR3 is 14 residues. The CDR3 DNA follows: TGTGCCTGCCGGGGGGGAATATCCACAGATACGCAGTATTTT. Translated: CACRGGISTDTQYF.

This clone was counted only a few times. The chain employs TRBV7-9 and TRBJ1-5, with D possibly matching TRBD1 (5 bases). Germline CDR1 reads SEHNR; CDR2 reads FQNEAQ (reference sequence). V lost 4 bases and J 4 bases, leaving 11 bases between the germline ends. The CDR3 sequence is 14 residues long. CDR3 sequence: CASSSDSRNQPQHF. The CDR3 DNA is TGTGCCAGCAGCTCCGACAGCCGTAATCAGCCCCAGCATTTT.

V gene TRBV19 combines with J gene TRBJ1-3; D remains unclear. Trimming removed 0 bases from V and 0 bases from J, with 6 bases in between. This CDR3 has 15 amino acids. Per the germline V gene, CDR1 is LNHDA and CDR2 is SQIVND (reference sequence). The DNA for the CDR3 is TGTGCCAGTAGTATAGATCACACCTCTGGAAACACCATATATTTT. Amino acids: CASSIDHTSGNTIYF.

The table lists this clone with a count of one. This sequence joins TRBV7-8 and TRBJ1-1; a possible D gene is TRBD1 (5 bases). There are 14 residues in the CDR3. The V gene lost 5 bases and the J gene lost 6 bases, with 16 bases spanning the gap. CDR1 and CDR2 from the germline V gene are SGHVS and FQNEAQ. The CDR3 DNA reads as TGTGCCAGCAGCCAGGGACCGGCTTTCTCTGAAGCTTTCTTT. Its translation: CASSQGPAFSEAFF. The complete variable domain, with remaining parts taken from reference TRBV7-8 and TRBJ1-1, reads GAGVSQSPRYKVAKRGQDVALRCDPISGHVSLFWYQQALGQGPEFLTYFQNEAQLDKSGLPSDRFFAERPEGSVSTLKIQRTQQEDSAVYLCASSQGPAFSEAFFGQGTRLTVV.

The rearrangement joins TRBV30 to TRBJ2-1, with D perhaps TRBD1 (6 bases). Germline CDR1 GTSNPN, CDR2 SVGIG (reference sequence). V was clipped by 2 bases and J by 7 bases, with 12 bases between them. The CDR3 totals 13 residues. The CDR3 DNA reads TGTGCCTGGAGTTGGGACATCCGAAATGAGCAGTTCTTC. Its translation: CAWSWDIRNEQFF.

This chain uses TRBV13 with TRBJ1-5; D is possibly TRBD1 (6 bases). Trimming left V 1 base short and J 1 base short, with 14 bases between. This CDR3 is built from 17 residues. Germline lookup yields CDR1 PRHDT and CDR2 FYEKMQ (reference sequence). The CDR3 nucleotides are TGTGCCAGCAGCTTAGCCAGGGGAGGGGGGAGCAATCAGCCCCAGCATTTT. Its translation: CASSLARGGGSNQPQHF.

This chain links TRBV24-1 with TRBJ1-1; a possible D gene is TRBD1 (5 bases). CDR3 length equals 17 residues. The germline V gene encodes CDR1 KGHDR and CDR2 SFDVKD. The V end lost 3 bases, the J end lost 4 bases, and 20 bases lay between the germline ends. For the CDR3, the DNA is TGTGCCACCAGTGATCTCAAGGAGGAGGGGCTTGTCACTGAAGCTTTCTTT. Translating it yields CATSDLKEEGLVTEAFF.